Sequencing of this T cell receptor beta chain was carried out in a study of graft-versus-host responses after intestinal transplantation. Turning to the study itself: Anti-thymocyte globulin was used for induction in all recipients, who then took tacrolimus and steroids for approximately 3 years. Study outcomes and limitations: Clonal ratios of graft-versus-host to host-versus-graft in allografts were high for patients exhibiting graft-donor T cell macrochimerism.

The CDR3 totals 16 residues. V was clipped by 1 base and J by 2 bases; unmatched bases: 7. Per germline, CDR1 SEHNR and CDR2 FQNEAQ (reference sequence). Sequenced by immunoSEQ multiplex PCR; TCRdb stores in-frame clones only, minus some. The table shows 15,000 to 20,000 clones, with over 75% occurring only once. A remark on this clone: Antigen unknown.

This sequence originates from a human patient who received an intestinal transplant, so some T cells may come from the graft donor. The sequencing here drew on PBMCs, taken 14 days after transplant. V is TRBV7-9 and J is TRBJ1-2; 7 nucleotides agree with TRBD1. The CDR3 nucleotides read TGTGCCAGCAGCTTAGGGGTAGGGGGCCTAAACTATGGCTACACCTTC. Translation: CASSLGVGGLNYGYTF.